This passage covers 16 T cell receptor beta chains from one sample sequenced in a study of low-dose radiotherapy and immunotherapy resistance in tumors. With TRAV- and TRBV-specific primers, first-strand cDNA was made, covering the alpha and beta chains. For amplifying TCRs, the PCR ran for about 20 cycles with Phusion, which was used together with a constant-region primer and the adapter on the V primers. TCRdb processed the reads anew with MiXCR; each CDR3 protein has one entry. The table has tens of thousands of distinct CDR3 sequences, over 15% seen once; the top ten hold about 2.5%. Time point in this sample: before trial treatment. The sample in question was PBMCs, obtained before treatment. The receptor source for this set is a male donor with prostate cancer.

There are many counts of this clonotype. CDR3 amino acids: CASSERSGISYEQYF. The CDR3 nucleotides read TGTGCCAGCAGTGAACGAAGCGGTATCTCCTACGAGCAGTACTTC. The V and J genes are TRBV6-1 and TRBJ2-7; D might be TRBD2 (5 bases). CDR3 size: 15 residues. The V gene's germline CDR1 is MNHNS and CDR2 SASEGT. The V end was cut by 2 bases, the J end by 0 bases, with 11 bases between.

The chain uses TRBV7-2 and TRBJ1-1, with D possibly being TRBD1 (6 bases). The CDR3 runs to 15 residues. V lost 5 bases, J lost 1 base, and 14 bases lay in between. Germline CDR1 is SGHTA and CDR2 is FQGNSA. The CDR3 DNA sequence: TGTGCCAGCAGCCTCTGGCAGGGGACGAACACTGAAGCTTTCTTT. This sequence encodes CASSLWQGTNTEAFF. Full variable domain (missing parts from reference TRBV7-2 and TRBJ1-1): GAGVSQSPSNKVTEKGKDVELRCDPISGHTALYWYRQSLGQGLEFLIYFQGNSAPDKSGLPSDRFSAERTGGSVSTLTIQRTQQEDSAVYLCASSLWQGTNTEAFFGQGTRLTVV.

The sample holds many counts of this clonotype. The rearrangement joins TRBV12-3 or TRBV12-4 to TRBJ1-1; unclear D gene. The CDR3 has 13 amino acids. The V gene lost 3 bases and the J gene lost 1 base, with 6 bases spanning the gap. CDR3 in amino acids: CASSFGENTEAFF. CDR3 DNA: TGTGCCAGCAGTTTTGGGGAGAACACTGAAGCTTTCTTT.

The gene calls are TRBV2 and TRBJ2-6, with D uncertain. CDR3 length: 13 amino acids. Trimming removed 7 bases at V and 0 bases at J, with 4 bases between. Germline V lookup: CDR1 SNHLY, CDR2 FYNNEI. CDR3 protein: CASMSSGANVLTF. CDR3 DNA: TGTGCCAGCATGTCCTCTGGGGCCAACGTCCTGACTTTC.

This clonotype was detected many times. J is TRBJ1-5 and V is TRBV7-6; the D gene is possibly TRBD1 (5 bases). V lost 7 bases, J lost 0 bases, and 22 bases lay in between. Per the germline V gene, CDR1 is SGHVS and CDR2 is FNYEAQ. The CDR3 covers 18 residues. CDR3 coding DNA: TGTGCCAGCATCACTGGGGGACTCCTATGGTATAGCAATCAGCCCCAGCATTTT. This gives the protein CASITGGLLWYSNQPQHF.

This clonotype was detected many times. The chain links TRBV2 to TRBJ2-1; D remains unclear. The V end was cut by 0 bases, the J end by 4 bases, with 10 bases between. Germline V lookup: CDR1 SNHLY, CDR2 FYNNEI. The CDR3 is 15 residues long. This CDR3 reads CASSEAGIGYNEQFF. DNA of the CDR3: TGTGCCAGCAGTGAAGCGGGTATAGGGTACAATGAGCAGTTCTTC.

This clonotype occurred many times. This chain joins TRBV20-1 and TRBJ2-5; 8 bases fit TRBD1. Germline-derived CDR1 and CDR2 are DFQATT and SNEGSKA (reference sequence). This CDR3 has 15 residues. After removal of 0 bases from V and 5 bases from J, the junction contained 8 bases not matched to a gene. The DNA of the CDR3 is TGCAGTGCTAGAGAGGACAGGGACGTTCGGGAGACCCAGTACTTC. Translation: CSAREDRDVRETQYF.

This clonotype was seen ten or more times. The chain recombines TRBV3-1 with TRBJ1-6; D remains ambiguous. Per the germline V gene, CDR1 is LGHDT and CDR2 is YNNKEL (reference sequence). The CDR3 totals 12 residues. V was cut by 1 base and J by 11 bases, with 6 bases left in between. CDR3 sequence: CASSQAGPPLHF. The CDR3 bases are TGTGCCAGCAGCCAAGCCGGCCCACCCCTCCACTTT. The full variable domain, in which reference TRBV3-1 and TRBJ1-6 provide the parts outside the CDR3, is DTAVSQTPKYLVTQMGNDKSIKCEQNLGHDTMYWYKQDSKKFLKIMFSYNNKELIINETVPNRFSPKSPDKAHLNLHINSLELGDSAVYFCASSQAGPPLHFGNGTRLTVT.

In this sample, this clonotype turned up many times. The chain has TRBV27 and TRBJ2-1; D remains unclear. This CDR3 region has 16 residues. The V gene's germline CDR1 is MNHEY and CDR2 SMNVEV (reference sequence). Trimming took 5 bases from V and 6 from J, leaving 20 bases between them. The CDR3 coding sequence is TGTGCCAGCAGTGCTTTCCGTCTACCTATGGGCAATGAGCAGTTCTTC. Its translation: CASSAFRLPMGNEQFF.

The sample holds many counts of this clonotype. The chain carries TRBV19 and TRBJ2-1; D is perhaps TRBD2 (5 bases). The V end lost 5 bases, the J end lost 8 bases, and 16 bases lay between the germline ends. Per germline, CDR1 LNHDA and CDR2 SQIVND (reference sequence). CDR3 length: 14 amino acids. The CDR3 DNA sequence: TGTGCCAGTAGTGCGGGCTTACCCCCCGATGAGCAGTTCTTC. Its protein product is CASSAGLPPDEQFF.

This clonotype was counted many times. This chain uses TRBV29-1 with TRBJ1-1; 8 bases match TRBD1. The germline V gene encodes CDR1 SQVTM and CDR2 ANQGSEA. This CDR3 region has 12 residues. V lost 2 bases, J lost 6 bases, and 2 bases stayed unmatched. For the CDR3, the DNA is TGCAGCGTTGAACAGGGGGCCGCTGAAGCTTTCTTT. The encoded protein is CSVEQGAAEAFF.

The table lists this clonotype with many counts. The DNA for the CDR3 is TGTGCCACCAGCAGAGATAGGCGAAGGGACACTGAAGCTTTCTTT. Protein: CATSRDRRRDTEAFF. The gene calls are TRBV15 and TRBJ1-1; D not certain. The CDR3 is 15 residues long. Germline V gives CDR1 LNHNV, CDR2 YYDKDF (reference sequence). V lost 0 bases, J lost 3 bases, and 11 bases lay in between.

This clonotype was seen more than once but under ten times. The chain has TRBV13 and TRBJ2-7; D may be TRBD2 (7 bases). Trimming stripped 5 bases from V and 4 bases from J, with 15 bases between. CDR1 and CDR2 (germline): PRHDT, FYEKMQ (reference sequence). This CDR3 is 14 amino acids long. CDR3: CASSPRGGGYEQYF. CDR3 sequence (DNA): TGTGCCAGCAGCCCCCGGGGAGGGGGTTACGAGCAGTACTTC. The full variable domain, in which reference TRBV13 and TRBJ2-7 provide the parts outside the CDR3, is AAGVIQSPRHLIKEKRETATLKCYPIPRHDTVYWYQQGPGQDPQFLISFYEKMQSDKGSIPDRFSAQQFSDYHSELNMSSLELGDSALYFCASSPRGGGYEQYFGPGTRLTVT.

With regard to this clonotype: This is likely an artifact of a read error, given a far larger clone one base away. V is TRBV25-1 and J is TRBJ2-5; D is perhaps TRBD1 (6 bases). This CDR3 spans 12 amino acids. V lost 8 bases and J 11 bases, leaving 18 bases between the germline ends. CDR1 is MGHDK and CDR2 is SYGVNS in the germline V gene. CDR3 sequence: CASEDSFNEQYF. The CDR3 nucleotides are TGTGCCAGCGAGGACAGTTTCAATGAGCAGTACTTC.

This clonotype was seen many times. The chain is built from TRBV29-1 and TRBJ1-1; no reliable D call. The CDR3 consists of 13 residues. The ends were cut back, 4 bases at V and 4 bases at J, with 13 bases in the middle. The germline V gene encodes CDR1 SQVTM and CDR2 ANQGSEA. In DNA, the CDR3 is TGCAGCGTTGTGCGGACCTCTTTCACTGAAGCTTTCTTT. This gives the protein CSVVRTSFTEAFF.

This clonotype was detected many times. The rearrangement links TRBV20-1 to TRBJ2-5; TRBD2 aligns across 8 bases. CDR1 and CDR2 (germline): DFQATT, SNEGSKA (reference sequence). J gave up 5 bases and V 1 base, and 3 bases lay outside the gene matches. This CDR3 contains 13 residues. The CDR3 protein is CSARVSGGETQYF. The CDR3 region has the DNA TGCAGTGCTAGAGTATCGGGGGGGGAGACCCAGTACTTC.